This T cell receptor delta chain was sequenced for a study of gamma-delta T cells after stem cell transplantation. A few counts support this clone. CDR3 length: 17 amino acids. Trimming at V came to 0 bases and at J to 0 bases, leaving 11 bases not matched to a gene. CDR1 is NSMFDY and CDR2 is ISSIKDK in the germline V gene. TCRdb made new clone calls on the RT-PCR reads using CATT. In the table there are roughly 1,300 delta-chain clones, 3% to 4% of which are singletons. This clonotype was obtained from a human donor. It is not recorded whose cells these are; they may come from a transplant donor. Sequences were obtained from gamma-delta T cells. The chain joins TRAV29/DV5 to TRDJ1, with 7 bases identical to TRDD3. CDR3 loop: CAASAPYWGLYTDKLIF. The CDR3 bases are TGTGCAGCAAGCGCCCCTTACTGGGGATTGTACACCGATAAACTCATCTTT.